The 3 T cell receptor beta chains below were found in one sample sequenced in a study of cytomegalovirus exposure and HLA in healthy donors. Use of 60 Vbeta and 13 Jbeta primers characterized the PCR. This table comes from immunoSEQ multiplex PCR, and its TCRdb copy is limited to in-frame clones, with some not included. Of more than 95,000 clones listed, around three quarters are singletons. The source material was PBMCs. The source is a man in his forties in good health and CMV-seronegative.

J is TRBJ2-5 and V is TRBV6-1; 8 nucleotides match TRBD2. The V gene end was trimmed by 4 bases and the J gene end by 4 bases; junction bases not matched to a gene: 11. From germline, CDR1 is MNHNS and CDR2 SASEGT. CDR3 length equals 16 residues. The CDR3: CASSGGSGEYVETQYF. The CDR3 nucleotides are TGTGCCAGCAGTGGGGGTAGCGGGGAGTATGTAGAGACCCAGTACTTC.

The chain uses TRBV28 and TRBJ1-5, with unresolved D. V gave up 4 bases and J gave up 7 bases, with 8 bases separating them. This CDR3 has 12 amino acids. Per germline, CDR1 MDHEN and CDR2 SYDVKM. This chain's CDR3 is CASSSAGQPQHF. The CDR3 DNA reads as TGTGCCAGCAGTTCGGCCGGGCAGCCCCAGCATTTT.

This clone was counted once. V and J are TRBV18 and TRBJ1-1; the D is unclear. Germline CDR1 KGHSH, CDR2 LQKENI. The CDR3 is made up of 16 amino acids. Trimming took 1 base from V and 1 from J, leaving 13 bases between them. The CDR3, as DNA: TGTGCCAGCTCACCACGTTATTTAGAGGGGAACACTGAAGCTTTCTTT. It is translated as CASSPRYLEGNTEAFF.